A selection of T cell receptor beta chains follows, all from one sample in a study of blood T cell repertoires in COVID-19. Produced via immunoSEQ multiplex PCR; TCRdb's table is partial and in-frame only. The profile shows about 140,000 clones, 82% of them singletons. The sequenced sample consisted of peripheral blood. Receptors originate from a woman aged 80 or over with acute or convalescent COVID-19. Each CDR3 is given with its conserved first and last residue. Fields, in order: clone size, V gene, CDR3 protein. Some rows have no size entry. The others give once, few or many, or a class for an expanded clone.

>NA|TRBV28
CASRMDWRSGNTIYF
>NA|TRBV11-2
CASSLGGGLNADTQYF
>few|TRBV20-1
CSARASEAQYF
>NA|TRBV5-4
CASKSLAGADEQYF
>NA|TRBV27
CASSFLGTGGSAVYGYTF
>few|TRBV7-9
CASRTPYNTGELFF
>NA|TRBV28
CASSLYGNEQFF
>NA|TRBV2
CASRRESGTDTQYF
>NA|TRBV5-1
CASSLDRGQETQYF
>NA|TRBV14
CASSQVGARGAMDGNGYTF
>NA|TRBV11-2
CASSAGTSAAYEQYF